These T cell receptor beta chains were read from a single sample in a study of T cells in tuberculosis. Clones were sequenced by immunoSEQ multiplex PCR, and TCRdb holds only the in-frame ones, with some missing. The table has about 43,000 clones, 90% to 95% seen once. The source material was PBMCs. The receptors stem from a donor between 10 and 35 years old with latent tuberculosis or without tuberculosis infection. Some clones in this sample may be carry-over from other donors' samples. The CDR3 runs from the conserved cysteine through the conserved F or W. A D gene is named only where the DNA matches it firmly. Clone size, where shown, is once, few, many, or a class for clones that have expanded.

V gene: TRBV7-2
clone size: once
D gene: TRBD1
J gene: TRBJ1-1
CDR3 protein: CASSWDSLMNTEAFF
CDR3 DNA: TGTGCCAGCAGCTGGGACAGCCTCATGAACACTGAAGCTTTCTTT

V gene: TRBV2
clone size: once
D gene: .
J gene: TRBJ2-2
CDR3 protein: CASSILIAAELFF
CDR3 DNA: TGTGCCAGCAGTATTTTGATAGCGGCCGAGCTGTTTTTT

V gene: TRBV27
clone size: .
D gene: .
J gene: TRBJ2-2
CDR3 protein: CASSLGQGLTGELFF
CDR3 DNA: TGTGCCAGCAGTTTAGGGCAGGGGCTCACCGGGGAGCTGTTTTTT

V gene: TRBV5-1
clone size: .
D gene: TRBD2
J gene: TRBJ2-7
CDR3 protein: CASSSPLAGAYEQYF
CDR3 DNA: TGCGCCAGCAGCTCGCCGCTAGCGGGAGCCTACGAGCAGTACTTC

V gene: TRBV4-1
clone size: .
D gene: .
J gene: TRBJ2-3
CDR3 protein: CASSPREGTDTQYF
CDR3 DNA: TGCGCCAGCAGCCCCCGAGAGGGCACAGATACGCAGTATTTT

V gene: TRBV10-1
clone size: once
D gene: TRBD2
J gene: TRBJ2-1
CDR3 protein: CASSDGRDYNEQFF
CDR3 DNA: TGCGCCAGCAGTGACGGGAGGGATTACAATGAGCAGTTCTTC

V gene: TRBV19
clone size: .
D gene: TRBD1
J gene: TRBJ1-2
CDR3 protein: CASSRTGWSNYGYTF
CDR3 DNA: TGTGCCAGTAGTCGGACAGGGTGGTCTAACTATGGCTACACCTTC

V gene: TRBV18
clone size: .
D gene: .
J gene: TRBJ1-2
CDR3 protein: CASSQGNSYGYTF
CDR3 DNA: TGTGCCAGCTCACAGGGGAACAGTTATGGCTACACCTTC

V gene: TRBV2
clone size: .
D gene: .
J gene: TRBJ2-5
CDR3 protein: CASRKVGGGGQETQYF
CDR3 DNA: TGTGCCAGCAGGAAGGTTGGGGGAGGTGGCCAAGAGACCCAGTACTTC

V gene: TRBV5-6
clone size: .
D gene: TRBD2
J gene: TRBJ2-1
CDR3 protein: CASSLVSGREGNEQFF
CDR3 DNA: TGTGCCAGCAGCCTCGTCAGCGGGAGAGAGGGCAATGAGCAGTTCTTC

V gene: TRBV28
clone size: .
D gene: .
J gene: TRBJ1-2
CDR3 protein: CASGYSNYGYTF
CDR3 DNA: TGTGCCAGCGGGTACAGTAACTATGGCTACACCTTC

V gene: TRBV5-6
clone size: .
D gene: TRBD1
J gene: TRBJ1-1
CDR3 protein: CASILLDRVNTEAFF
CDR3 DNA: TGTGCCAGCATCCTTCTGGACAGGGTGAATACTGAAGCTTTCTTT

V gene: TRBV13
clone size: .
D gene: TRBD2
J gene: TRBJ2-7
CDR3 protein: CASSSGGSYEQYF
CDR3 DNA: TGTGCCAGCAGCTCCGGGGGGTCCTACGAGCAGTACTTC

V gene: TRBV27
clone size: once
D gene: .
J gene: TRBJ2-7
CDR3 protein: CASSLGPNRAYEQYF
CDR3 DNA: TGTGCCAGCAGTTTAGGTCCAAACAGGGCCTACGAGCAGTACTTC

V gene: TRBV5-8
clone size: .
D gene: TRBD1
J gene: TRBJ2-4
CDR3 protein: CASRDRGPKAKNIQYF
CDR3 DNA: TGTGCCAGCCGGGACAGGGGACCTAAAGCCAAAAACATTCAGTACTTC

V gene: TRBV5-5
clone size: .
D gene: .
J gene: TRBJ2-5
CDR3 protein: CASSFSGETQYF
CDR3 DNA: TGTGCCAGCAGCTTCTCCGGGGAGACCCAGTACTTC

V gene: TRBV2
clone size: .
D gene: TRBD1
J gene: TRBJ1-2
CDR3 protein: CASSEVPGQGRGGYTF
CDR3 DNA: TGTGCCAGCAGTGAAGTTCCGGGACAGGGACGAGGCGGCTACACCTTC

V gene: TRBV5-1
clone size: .
D gene: .
J gene: TRBJ2-2
CDR3 protein: CASSLLGAAGELFF
CDR3 DNA: TGCGCCAGCAGCTTGTTGGGGGCCGCCGGGGAGCTGTTTTTT

V gene: TRBV19
clone size: .
D gene: TRBD1
J gene: TRBJ2-7
CDR3 protein: CASSIAGPGGRSYEQYF
CDR3 DNA: TGTGCCAGTAGTATAGCTGGGCCAGGGGGCCGATCCTACGAGCAGTACTTC

V gene: TRBV18
clone size: .
D gene: .
J gene: TRBJ2-7
CDR3 protein: CASSGGAGRSREQYF
CDR3 DNA: TGTGCCAGCTCCGGAGGTGCGGGAAGGTCACGCGAGCAGTACTTC

V gene: TRBV7-2
clone size: .
D gene: TRBD2
J gene: TRBJ2-4
CDR3 protein: CASSFSGRLAFGIQYF
CDR3 DNA: TGTGCCAGCAGCTTCAGCGGGAGACTGGCTTTCGGCATTCAGTACTTC

V gene: TRBV27
clone size: few
D gene: .
J gene: TRBJ2-7
CDR3 protein: CASSFKFSSYEQYF
CDR3 DNA: TGTGCCAGCAGTTTTAAGTTTAGCTCCTACGAGCAGTACTTC

V gene: TRBV7-9
clone size: .
D gene: TRBD1
J gene: TRBJ1-5
CDR3 protein: CASSLGTGALNQPQHF
CDR3 DNA: TGTGCCAGCAGCTTAGGGACAGGGGCCCTAAATCAGCCCCAGCATTTT

V gene: TRBV9
clone size: .
D gene: TRBD1
J gene: TRBJ1-2
CDR3 protein: CASSVAWNGAGGDGYTF
CDR3 DNA: TGTGCCAGCAGCGTAGCTTGGAACGGGGCAGGGGGAGATGGCTACACCTTC

V gene: TRBV4-1
clone size: .
D gene: TRBD1
J gene: TRBJ2-4
CDR3 protein: CASSQEQGLGFAKNIQYF
CDR3 DNA: TGCGCCAGCAGCCAGGAACAGGGGTTAGGGTTTGCCAAAAACATTCAGTACTTC

V gene: TRBV7-9
clone size: few
D gene: .
J gene: TRBJ2-2
CDR3 protein: CASSPQGAGNTGELFF
CDR3 DNA: TGTGCCAGCAGCCCCCAGGGAGCGGGGAACACCGGGGAGCTGTTTTTT